This passage covers 25 T cell receptor beta chains from one sample sequenced in a study of OX40 agonist ivuxolimab in advanced cancers. Assay used: immunoSEQ multiplex PCR; TCRdb lists only in-frame clones, some missing. This table has fewer than 85,000 clones, about 86% appearing once. This sample comprised CD4+ or CD8+ T cells sorted from blood, obtained in a trial of the OX40 agonist ivuxolimab. All receptors come from an adult with an advanced solid tumor such as melanoma, head and neck, liver or kidney cancer.

The chain joins TRBV14 to TRBJ1-2; D possibly corresponds to TRBD1 (5 bases). With 1 base removed from V and 1 base from J, the gap between germline ends came to 10 bases. The CDR3 contains 15 residues. Germline V CDR1 and CDR2: SGHDN, FVKESK. This CDR3 reads CASSQGSRGNYGYTF. CDR3 DNA sequence: TGTGCCAGCAGCCAAGGAAGTAGGGGTAACTATGGCTACACCTTC.

This sequence joins TRBV10-3 and TRBJ1-4; D is undetermined. Germline CDR1 reads ENHRY; CDR2 reads SYGVKD. This CDR3 has 15 residues. Trimming removed 0 bases at V and 6 bases at J, with 11 bases between. The DNA for the CDR3 is TGTGCCATCAGTGAGTCGGGGAGTCTTTATGAAAAACTGTTTTTT. Translated: CAISESGSLYEKLFF.

V is TRBV27 and J is TRBJ2-5, with D tentatively TRBD1 (5 bases). The CDR3 extends over 15 amino acids. V was trimmed by 2 bases and J by 5 bases, leaving 15 bases between them. The germline CDR1 and CDR2 sequences are MNHEY and SMNVEV (reference sequence). The CDR3 DNA follows: TGTGCCAGCAGTTTAAGTAGGGGCCTATGGGAGACCCAGTACTTC. Amino acids: CASSLSRGLWETQYF.

The chain is built from TRBV6-1 and TRBJ1-2; 8 bases match TRBD1. This CDR3 is built from 16 residues. Germline-derived CDR1 and CDR2 are MNHNS and SASEGT. Trimming removed 4 bases from V and 9 bases from J; junction bases left unmatched: 16. CDR3 in DNA: TGTGCCAGCAGTGGGCCCAGACAGGGGCGGGGGCTTAGCTACACCTTC. Residues: CASSGPRQGRGLSYTF.

The chain uses TRBV6-6 and TRBJ2-7, with 7 bases lining up with TRBD2. The length of the CDR3 is 14 residues. Unmatched junction bases numbered 5, after V lost 4 bases and J lost 2 bases. Germline V gene sequence: CDR1 MNHNY, CDR2 SVGAGI (reference sequence). The CDR3 region is CASSFTGGPYEQYF. CDR3 coding DNA: TGTGCCAGCAGTTTTACGGGGGGACCCTACGAGCAGTACTTC.

J is TRBJ2-7 and V is TRBV5-1; 8 positions match TRBD1. V lost 5 bases and J lost 3; bases outside the gene matches: 7. The CDR3 contains 14 residues. In germline, CDR1 is SGHRS, CDR2 YFSETQ. The DNA for the CDR3 is TGCGCCAGCAGTAGACGGACAGGGAACTACGAGCAGTACTTC. Its protein is CASSRRTGNYEQYF.

This clone has only a few counts. The V and J genes are TRBV5-1 and TRBJ2-3, with a tentative D call TRBD1 (7 bases). Trimming stripped 4 bases from V and 3 bases from J, with 24 bases between. The CDR3 runs to 18 residues. Looked up from germline, CDR1 is SGHRS and CDR2 is YFSETQ. Here the CDR3 DNA reads TGCGCCAGCAGCCCATCGGGCACAGGGCCAGGGGGGACAGATACGCAGTATTTT. Protein product: CASSPSGTGPGGTDTQYF. The full variable domain, in which reference TRBV5-1 and TRBJ2-3 provide the parts outside the CDR3, is KAGVTQTPRYLIKTRGQQVTLSCSPISGHRSVSWYQQTPGQGLQFLFEYFSETQRNKGNFPGRFSGRQFSNSRSEMNVSTLELGDSALYLCASSPSGTGPGGTDTQYFGPGTRLTVL.

This chain joins TRBV25-1 and TRBJ1-4; 8 nucleotides line up with TRBD1. CDR1 and CDR2 from the germline V gene are MGHDK and SYGVNS. J was trimmed by 4 bases and V by 2 bases; bases with no gene match: 3. The CDR3 length is 15 residues. As DNA, the CDR3 is TGTGCCAGCAGTGAACCGGGACAGGTTAATGAAAAACTGTTTTTT. Translated: CASSEPGQVNEKLFF.

V is TRBV2 and J is TRBJ2-1, with D uncertain. The CDR3 runs to 12 residues. Trimming stripped 6 bases from V and 8 bases from J, with 11 bases between. CDR1 and CDR2 from the germline V gene are SNHLY and FYNNEI. Written as DNA, the CDR3 is TGTGCCAGCAGCGCCATGGCCGATGAGCAGTTCTTC. Its translation: CASSAMADEQFF.

The chain couples TRBV7-6 to TRBJ1-3, with D unresolved. V shed 2 bases and J shed 0 bases, with 11 bases lying between them. This CDR3 has 16 amino acids. Germline CDR1 SGHVS, CDR2 FNYEAQ. The CDR3 loop is CASSLLLGASGNTIYF. The CDR3 DNA reads TGTGCCAGCAGCTTATTACTGGGAGCCTCTGGAAACACCATATATTTT.

The chain employs TRBV7-2 and TRBJ2-5; D is ambiguous. The V end was cut by 5 bases, the J end by 2 bases, with 3 bases between. This CDR3 spans 11 amino acids. The germline V gene encodes CDR1 SGHTA and CDR2 FQGNSA. CDR3 residues: CASSLQETQYF. CDR3 nucleotides: TGTGCCAGCAGCCTACAAGAGACCCAGTACTTC.

J is TRBJ2-5 and V is TRBV15, with TRBD1 matching over 7 bases. TRBJ2-7 matches the DNA end more closely, so the J call is doubtful. The CDR3 is 15 residues long. The germline CDR1 and CDR2 sequences are LNHNV and YYDKDF (reference sequence). DNA for the CDR3: TGTGCCACCAGCAGAAGCCGGGACAGAGGCTACGAGCAGTACTTC. Translation gives CATSRSRDRGYEQYF.

V is TRBV28 and J is TRBJ1-5; D unresolved. This CDR3 region has 16 residues. V lost 1 base and J 1 base, leaving 11 bases between the germline ends. Germline V gives CDR1 MDHEN, CDR2 SYDVKM. CDR3 region: CASSLLAARSNQPQHF. The CDR3 DNA follows: TGTGCCAGCAGTTTATTGGCGGCACGAAGCAATCAGCCCCAGCATTTT.

The V call is TRBV5-8, the J call TRBJ2-2; tentative D call: TRBD1 (6 bases). The CDR3 runs to 13 residues. Germline V gene lookup returns CDR1 SGHTS and CDR2 YDEGEE. Trimming took off 7 bases at V and 5 bases at J, with 12 bases between the two ends. The chain's CDR3 is CASRRRGTGELFF. As DNA, the CDR3 is TGTGCCAGCCGTAGAAGGGGGACCGGGGAGCTGTTTTTT.

The gene calls are TRBV5-1 and TRBJ2-7, with no clear D. This CDR3 has 13 residues. Germline CDR1 reads SGHRS; CDR2 reads YFSETQ. V lost 1 base to trimming and J lost 3 bases, with 8 bases between them. CDR3 sequence: CASSLFASYEQYF. The CDR3 bases are TGCGCCAGCAGCTTGTTCGCCAGCTACGAGCAGTACTTC.

A single count supports this clone. This sequence joins TRBV5-1 and TRBJ2-3; a weak D match, TRBD1 (5 bases). The length of the CDR3 is 14 residues. Germline V gene lookup returns CDR1 SGHRS and CDR2 YFSETQ. Trimming stripped 4 bases from V and 2 bases from J, with 11 bases between. The CDR3 reads CASSQQTDTDTQYF. CDR3 nucleotides: TGCGCCAGCAGCCAGCAGACAGACACAGATACGCAGTATTTT.

Only one count was recorded for this clone. The chain's CDR3 is CASSPGGPLGQFF. CDR3 nucleotide sequence: TGTGCCAGCAGCCCCGGGGGCCCGCTGGGGCAGTTCTTC. The V call is TRBV7-9, the J call TRBJ2-1; D may match TRBD1 or TRBD2 (6 bases each). Germline V lookup: CDR1 SEHNR, CDR2 FQNEAQ (reference sequence). The V end lost 5 bases, the J end lost 12 bases, and 17 bases lay between the germline ends. There are 13 residues in the CDR3.

The chain carries TRBV11-3 and TRBJ2-2; D remains unclear. V was cut by 3 bases and J by 7 bases, with 9 bases left in between. In germline, CDR1 is SGHNT, CDR2 YENEEA. The CDR3 totals 13 residues. CDR3 DNA sequence: TGTGCCAGCAGCTTGGCCTTCTACGGGGAGCTGTTTTTT. Its protein product is CASSLAFYGELFF.

V gene TRBV18 combines with J gene TRBJ2-7; tentative D call: TRBD1 (6 bases). V was pared by 4 bases and J by 0 bases, with 10 bases between. The CDR3 has 14 amino acids. CDR1 KGHSH and CDR2 LQKENI come from the germline V gene. The CDR3 DNA follows: TGTGCCAGCTCACTAGGGGGAAGCTCCTACGAGCAGTACTTC. Its translation: CASSLGGSSYEQYF.

This chain joins TRBV7-6 and TRBJ1-3; 7 nucleotides agree with TRBD1. The CDR3 consists of 15 residues. Germline assignment: CDR1 SGHVS and CDR2 FNYEAQ. J gave up 7 bases and V 4 bases, and 10 bases lay outside the gene matches. The CDR3 region is CASSSGQVLGNTIYF. The DNA of the CDR3 is TGTGCCAGCAGCTCCGGACAGGTTCTGGGGAACACCATATATTTT.

The chain couples TRBV6-1 to TRBJ2-7; D is ambiguous. The CDR3 spans 11 residues. Germline V CDR1 and CDR2: MNHNS, SASEGT. Trimming removed 6 bases from V and 3 bases from J, with 6 bases in between. This chain's CDR3 is CASRTFYEQYF. CDR3 bases: TGTGCCAGCAGAACCTTCTACGAGCAGTACTTC.

This clone was seen more than once but under ten times. The rearrangement joins TRBV5-1 to TRBJ1-1; D possibly corresponds to TRBD1 (6 bases). CDR3 length: 15 amino acids. Germline V gives CDR1 SGHRS, CDR2 YFSETQ. Trimming pared 3 bases from V and 5 bases from J, leaving 17 bases between. As DNA, the CDR3 is TGCGCCAGCAGCTCGGACAGAACGAGTAGAACTGAAGCTTTCTTT. It encodes CASSSDRTSRTEAFF. Full variable domain (rest looked up from reference TRBV5-1 and TRBJ1-1): KAGVTQTPRYLIKTRGQQVTLSCSPISGHRSVSWYQQTPGQGLQFLFEYFSETQRNKGNFPGRFSGRQFSNSRSEMNVSTLELGDSALYLCASSSDRTSRTEAFFGQGTRLTVV.

The genes are TRBV6-6 and TRBJ1-3; TRBD1 might be the D (6 bases). V gave up 6 bases and J gave up 4 bases, with 13 bases separating them. The CDR3 is 14 amino acids. Germline assignment: CDR1 MNHNY and CDR2 SVGAGI (reference sequence). CDR3 amino acids: CASSRGTLGNTIYF. CDR3 in DNA: TGTGCCAGCAGCAGGGGCACACTCGGAAACACCATATATTTT.

This clone was counted between two and nine times. V gene TRBV18 combines with J gene TRBJ1-6, with D maybe TRBD1 (5 bases). The CDR3 spans 13 residues. Deletions cut 2 bases from V and 6 bases from J, with 5 bases between. Germline lookup yields CDR1 KGHSH and CDR2 LQKENI. The CDR3 loop reads CASSPGGNSPLHF. The CDR3 coding sequence is TGTGCCAGCTCACCAGGGGGTAATTCACCCCTCCACTTT. Supplemented by reference TRBV18 and TRBJ1-6, the full variable domain reads NAGVMQNPRHLVRRRGQEARLRCSPMKGHSHVYWYRQLPEEGLKFMVYLQKENIIDESGMPKERFSAEFPKEGPSILRIQQVVRGDSAAYFCASSPGGNSPLHFGNGTRLTVT.

J is TRBJ2-6 and V is TRBV5-5; D ambiguous. The V end was cut by 0 bases, the J end by 2 bases, with 12 bases between. This CDR3 region has 17 residues. CDR1 is SGHKS, CDR2 YYEKEE, per germline (reference sequence). Written as DNA, the CDR3 is TGTGCCAGCAGCTTGGCGCCAACGGCGGCTGGGGCCAACGTCCTGACTTTC. Its translation is CASSLAPTAAGANVLTF.